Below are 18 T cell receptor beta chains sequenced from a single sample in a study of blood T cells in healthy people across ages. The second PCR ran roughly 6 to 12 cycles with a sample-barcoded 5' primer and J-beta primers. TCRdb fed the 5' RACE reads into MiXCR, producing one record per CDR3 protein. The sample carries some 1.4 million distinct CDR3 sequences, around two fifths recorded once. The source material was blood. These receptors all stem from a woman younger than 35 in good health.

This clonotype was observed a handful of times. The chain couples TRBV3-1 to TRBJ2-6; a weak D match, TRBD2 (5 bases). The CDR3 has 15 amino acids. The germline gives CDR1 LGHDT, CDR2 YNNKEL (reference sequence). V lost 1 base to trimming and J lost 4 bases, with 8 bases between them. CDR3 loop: CASSQGEIGANVLTF. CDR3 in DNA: TGTGCCAGCAGCCAAGGGGAGATCGGGGCCAACGTCCTGACTTTC.

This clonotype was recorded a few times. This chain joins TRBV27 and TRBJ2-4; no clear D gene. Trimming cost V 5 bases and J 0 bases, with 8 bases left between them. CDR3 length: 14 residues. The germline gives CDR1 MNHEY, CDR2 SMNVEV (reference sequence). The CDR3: CASSAVLAKNIQYF. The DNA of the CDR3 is TGTGCCAGCAGTGCCGTCCTAGCCAAAAACATTCAGTACTTC.

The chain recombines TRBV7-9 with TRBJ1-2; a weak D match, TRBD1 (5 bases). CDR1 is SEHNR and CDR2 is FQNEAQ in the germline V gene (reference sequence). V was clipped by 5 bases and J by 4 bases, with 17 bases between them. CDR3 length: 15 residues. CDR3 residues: CASSGSGLRVYGYTF. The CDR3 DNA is TGTGCCAGCAGCGGTTCGGGGCTAAGGGTCTATGGCTACACCTTC.

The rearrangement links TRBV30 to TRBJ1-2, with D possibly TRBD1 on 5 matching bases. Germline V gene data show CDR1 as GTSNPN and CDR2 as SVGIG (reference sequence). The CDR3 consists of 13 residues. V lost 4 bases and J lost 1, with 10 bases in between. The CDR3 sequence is CAWNGGINYGYTF. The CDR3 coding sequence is TGTGCCTGGAATGGGGGAATTAACTATGGCTACACCTTC.

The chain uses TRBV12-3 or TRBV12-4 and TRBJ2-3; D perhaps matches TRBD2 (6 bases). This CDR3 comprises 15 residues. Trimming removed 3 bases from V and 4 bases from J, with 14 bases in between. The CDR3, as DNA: TGTGCCAGCAGTTTTCGGCGGGGCGGAGCAGATACGCAGTATTTT. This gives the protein CASSFRRGGADTQYF.

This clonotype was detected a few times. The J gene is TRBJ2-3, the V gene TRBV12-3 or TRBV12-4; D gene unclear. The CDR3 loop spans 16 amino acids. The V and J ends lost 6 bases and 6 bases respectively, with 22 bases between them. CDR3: CASSSPGLYSGDTQYF. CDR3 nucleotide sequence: TGTGCCAGCAGCTCCCCCGGGCTCTACTCCGGGGATACGCAGTATTTT.

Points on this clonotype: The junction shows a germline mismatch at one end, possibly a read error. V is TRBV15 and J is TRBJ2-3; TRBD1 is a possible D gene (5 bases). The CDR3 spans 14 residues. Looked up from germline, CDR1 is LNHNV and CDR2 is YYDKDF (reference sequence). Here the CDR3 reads CATSTRTTTDAQYF. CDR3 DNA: TGTGCCACCAGCACCCGGACAACCACAGATGCGCAGTATTTT.

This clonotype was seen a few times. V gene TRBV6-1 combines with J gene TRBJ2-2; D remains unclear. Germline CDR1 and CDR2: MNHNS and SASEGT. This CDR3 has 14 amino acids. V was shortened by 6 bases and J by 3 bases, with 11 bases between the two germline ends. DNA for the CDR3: TGTGCCAGCAGGGCAGGTTATGACACCGGGGAGCTGTTTTTT. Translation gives CASRAGYDTGELFF.

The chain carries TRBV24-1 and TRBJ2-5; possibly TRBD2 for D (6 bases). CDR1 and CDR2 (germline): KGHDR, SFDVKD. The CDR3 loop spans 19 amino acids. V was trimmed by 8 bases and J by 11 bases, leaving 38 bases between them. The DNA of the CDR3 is TGTGCCACCACGGGGGTAGGACAAGCTCATCTCGGAGTATCCAATGAGCAGTACTTC. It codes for CATTGVGQAHLGVSNEQYF.

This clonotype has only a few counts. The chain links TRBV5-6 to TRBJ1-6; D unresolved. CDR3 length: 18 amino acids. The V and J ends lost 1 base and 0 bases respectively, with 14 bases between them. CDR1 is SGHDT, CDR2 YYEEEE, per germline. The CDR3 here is CASSLMGYVSSYNSPLHF. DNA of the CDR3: TGTGCCAGCAGCTTGATGGGGTACGTTAGCTCCTATAATTCACCCCTCCACTTT.

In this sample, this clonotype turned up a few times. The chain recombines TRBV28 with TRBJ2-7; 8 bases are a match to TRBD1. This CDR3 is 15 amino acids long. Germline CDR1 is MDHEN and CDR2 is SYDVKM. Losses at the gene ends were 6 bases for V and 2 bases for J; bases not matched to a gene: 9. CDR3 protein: CASRGPGQVAYEQYF. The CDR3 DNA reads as TGTGCCAGCAGGGGACCGGGACAGGTTGCCTACGAGCAGTACTTC. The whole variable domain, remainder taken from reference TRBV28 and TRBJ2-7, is DVKVTQSSRYLVKRTGEKVFLECVQDMDHENMFWYRQDPGLGLRLIYFSYDVKMKEKGDIPEGYSVSREKKERFSLILESASTNQTSMYLCASRGPGQVAYEQYFGPGTRLTVT.

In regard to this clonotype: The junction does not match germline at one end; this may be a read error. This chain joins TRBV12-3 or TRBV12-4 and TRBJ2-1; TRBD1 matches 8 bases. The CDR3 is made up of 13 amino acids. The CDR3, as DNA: TGTTCCAGCATGACAGGGGCCTACAATGAGCAGTTCTTC. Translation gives CSSMTGAYNEQFF.

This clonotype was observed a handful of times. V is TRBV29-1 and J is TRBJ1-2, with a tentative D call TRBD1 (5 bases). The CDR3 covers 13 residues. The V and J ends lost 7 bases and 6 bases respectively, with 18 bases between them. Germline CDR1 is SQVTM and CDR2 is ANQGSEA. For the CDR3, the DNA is TGCAGCGCGACCGGGGACGCGGGGGATGGCTACACCTTC. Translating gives CSATGDAGDGYTF.

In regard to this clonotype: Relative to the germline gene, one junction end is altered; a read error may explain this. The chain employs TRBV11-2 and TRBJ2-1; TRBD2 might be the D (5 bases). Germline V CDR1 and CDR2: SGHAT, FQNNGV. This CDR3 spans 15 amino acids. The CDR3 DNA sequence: TGCGCCAGCAGCTTGGGAGTTGGTTCCTACAATGAGCAGTTCTTC. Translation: CASSLGVGSYNEQFF.

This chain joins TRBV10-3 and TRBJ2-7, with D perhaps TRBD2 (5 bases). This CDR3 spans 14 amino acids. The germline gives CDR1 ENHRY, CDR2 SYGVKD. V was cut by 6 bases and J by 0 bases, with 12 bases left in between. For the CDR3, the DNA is TGTGCCATCAGCGCGGGCCTCAGCTCCTACGAGCAGTACTTC. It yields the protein CAISAGLSSYEQYF.

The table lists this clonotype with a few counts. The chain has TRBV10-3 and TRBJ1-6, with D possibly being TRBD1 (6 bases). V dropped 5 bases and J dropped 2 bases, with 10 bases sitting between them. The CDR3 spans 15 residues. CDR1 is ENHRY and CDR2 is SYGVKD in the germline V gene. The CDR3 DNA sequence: TGTGCCATCAGTTCGGCAGGGGCCTATAATTCACCCCTCCACTTT. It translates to CAISSAGAYNSPLHF.

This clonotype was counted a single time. The CDR3 sequence is CASSQDREQPQHF. CDR3 DNA: TGTGCCAGCAGCCAAGATAGGGAACAGCCCCAGCATTTT. The chain couples TRBV3-1 to TRBJ1-5; D uncertain. Trimming cost V 0 bases and J 7 bases, with 7 bases left between them. The CDR3 extends over 13 amino acids. Germline lookup yields CDR1 LGHDT and CDR2 YNNKEL (reference sequence).

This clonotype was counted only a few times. The CDR3 sequence: CSAIRDRKETQYF. CDR3 coding DNA: TGCAGTGCCATCCGGGACAGAAAAGAGACCCAGTACTTC. The chain joins TRBV20-1 to TRBJ2-5; 7 nucleotides agree with TRBD1. The length of the CDR3 is 13 residues. Trimming at V came to 6 bases and at J to 3 bases, leaving 7 bases not matched to a gene. Germline V CDR1 and CDR2: DFQATT, SNEGSKA (reference sequence).